One and the same sample provided the 27 T cell receptor beta chains below, sequenced in a study of blood T cell repertoires in COVID-19. Repertoires were generated with immunoSEQ multiplex PCR, while TCRdb's copy carries only in-frame clones and drops some. The sample includes 300,000 to 350,000 clones, roughly 88% of them seen just once. The sample was PBMCs or T cells enriched from blood (not recorded which). The receptors here all came from a man aged 25 to 40 who had recovered from COVID-19.

This clone was detected only once. The chain uses TRBV4-2 and TRBJ2-3; 11 nucleotides agree with TRBD2. V lost 0 bases, J lost 3 bases, and 8 bases stayed unmatched. Germline V gene data show CDR1 as LGHNA and CDR2 as YNFKEQ. The CDR3 sequence is 18 residues long. CDR3 in DNA: TGTGCCAGCAGCCAAGAAGGGCTCCTAGCGGGGGGTACAGATACGCAGTATTTT. It specifies CASSQEGLLAGGTDTQYF.

Note on this clone: The sample has other DNA sequences that encode this CDR3 too. CDR3 amino acids: CASSLGGNTGELFF. CDR3 in DNA: TGCGCCAGCAGCTTGGGGGGCAACACCGGGGAGCTGTTTTTT. The chain couples TRBV5-1 to TRBJ2-2; weak D call: TRBD1 (5 bases). The CDR3 length is 14 residues. Trimming left V 0 bases short and J 2 bases short, with 5 bases between. The germline V gene has CDR1 SGHRS and CDR2 YFSETQ.

This chain joins TRBV7-2 and TRBJ2-4; 8 bases align to TRBD2. Germline CDR1 is SGHTA and CDR2 is FQGNSA. The CDR3 totals 14 residues. Losses at the gene ends were 7 bases for V and 5 bases for J; bases not matched to a gene: 7. CDR3 in amino acids: CASTGTAGENIQYF. In DNA, the CDR3 is TGTGCCAGCACCGGAACAGCGGGGGAAAACATTCAGTACTTC.

The rearrangement joins TRBV9 to TRBJ2-3; 10 bases are shared with TRBD2. Germline trimming cut 2 bases from V and 1 base from J; bases unmatched to any gene: 1. CDR3 length equals 15 residues. CDR1 is SGDLS and CDR2 is YYNGEE in the germline V gene. Here the CDR3 DNA reads TGTGCCAGCAGCGTCAGCGGGGGGGGCACAGATACGCAGTATTTT. This codes for CASSVSGGGTDTQYF.

This chain joins TRBV19 and TRBJ1-5, with 9 bases fitting TRBD1. This CDR3 is built from 12 residues. Germline CDR1 is LNHDA and CDR2 is SQIVND (reference sequence). V gave up 9 bases and J gave up 5 bases; unmatched junction bases: 2. The CDR3 sequence is CASGDRDQPQHF. The DNA of the CDR3 is TGTGCCAGCGGGGACAGGGATCAGCCCCAGCATTTT.

This clone was recorded once. The chain combines TRBV5-1 with TRBJ2-3, with a possible D match to TRBD2 (6 bases). The length of the CDR3 is 14 residues. Germline V CDR1 and CDR2: SGHRS, YFSETQ. The V and J ends lost 4 bases and 6 bases respectively, with 15 bases between them. The CDR3 DNA follows: TGCGCCAGCAGCGGGGGGTCCGCCGGGGATACGCAGTATTTT. Encoded protein: CASSGGSAGDTQYF.

This chain joins TRBV19 and TRBJ2-7, with 8 positions matching TRBD1. The J segment lost 3 bases and the V segment lost 6 bases, leaving 10 bases of the junction unmatched. The CDR3 has 15 amino acids. Germline CDR1 is LNHDA and CDR2 is SQIVND (reference sequence). The CDR3: CASSIIGTGVYEQYF. DNA for the CDR3: TGTGCCAGTAGCATCATAGGGACAGGCGTCTACGAGCAGTACTTC. Full variable domain (rest looked up from reference TRBV19 and TRBJ2-7): DGGITQSPKYLFRKEGQNVTLSCEQNLNHDAMYWYRQDPGQGLRLIYYSQIVNDFQKGDIAEGYSVSREKKESFPLTVTSAQKNPTAFYLCASSIIGTGVYEQYFGPGTRLTVT.

The chain employs TRBV10-3 and TRBJ1-6; TRBD1 aligns across 7 bases. The trim removed 10 bases at V and 9 bases at J, leaving 12 bases unmatched. The V gene's germline CDR1 is ENHRY and CDR2 SYGVKD. The CDR3 loop spans 14 amino acids. CDR3: CASSETGISSPLHF. The CDR3 DNA sequence: TGTGCCAGCTCCGAGACAGGGATAAGTTCACCCCTCCACTTT.

The V call is TRBV5-4, the J call TRBJ1-1, with TRBD1 identical over 8 bases. CDR1 SGHNT and CDR2 YYREEE come from the germline V gene (reference sequence). This CDR3 spans 15 amino acids. V lost 0 bases, J lost 0 bases, and 1 base stayed unmatched. The CDR3 reads CASSLAGGMNTEAFF. DNA of the CDR3: TGTGCCAGCAGCTTGGCAGGGGGCATGAACACTGAAGCTTTCTTT.

The chain is built from TRBV21-1 and TRBJ1-5; TRBD1, the D gene given by the table, was not confirmed from the DNA. TRBV21-1 is assigned pseudogene status. The CDR3 is made up of 14 amino acids. As DNA, the CDR3 is TGTGCCAGCAGGGACAGGGGGCGCAGGCAGCCCCAGCATTTT. Amino acids: CASRDRGRRQPQHF.

The V call is TRBV5-4, the J call TRBJ1-2; D unclear. The length of the CDR3 is 12 residues. Germline CDR1 and CDR2: SGHNT and YYREEE (reference sequence). Between the trimmed V and J ends, which lost 4 bases and 5 bases, there was a span of 9 bases. CDR3 sequence: CASSQNEYGYTF. The CDR3, as DNA: TGTGCCAGCAGCCAGAACGAATATGGCTACACCTTC.

The chain employs TRBV18 and TRBJ1-3, with D maybe TRBD1 (5 bases). The V and J ends lost 3 bases and 1 base respectively, with 16 bases between them. The CDR3 extends over 17 amino acids. Per the germline V gene, CDR1 is KGHSH and CDR2 is LQKENI. The DNA for the CDR3 is TGTGCCAGCTCACCCCTGACGGGACTGCTATCTGGAAACACCATATATTTT. Translating it yields CASSPLTGLLSGNTIYF.

The chain links TRBV5-6 to TRBJ1-2, with 9 bases identical to TRBD1. The CDR3 covers 16 residues. Trimming removed 2 bases from V and 4 bases from J; junction bases left unmatched: 9. Germline lookup yields CDR1 SGHDT and CDR2 YYEEEE. CDR3 sequence reads: CASSLTGGPITYGYTF. The CDR3 DNA sequence: TGTGCCAGCAGCTTAACAGGGGGCCCTATCACCTATGGCTACACCTTC.

The rearrangement links TRBV14 to TRBJ1-4; possible D gene TRBD1, 6 bases. V was trimmed by 4 bases and J by 8 bases, leaving 20 bases between them. The CDR3 length is 16 residues. The germline V gene has CDR1 SGHDN and CDR2 FVKESK. This chain's CDR3 is CASSRRGAGGIEKLFF. As DNA, the CDR3 is TGTGCCAGCAGCCGACGGGGGGCTGGGGGGATCGAAAAACTGTTTTTT.

The genes are TRBV7-8 and TRBJ1-5; the D gene is possibly TRBD1 (6 bases). This CDR3 is built from 14 residues. Germline CDR1 and CDR2: SGHVS and FQNEAQ. V shed 3 bases and J shed 6 bases, with 12 bases lying between them. CDR3 in DNA: TGTGCCAGCAGCTTCAACAGGGCGGCTCAGCCCCAGCATTTT. Translating it yields CASSFNRAAQPQHF.

This clone was seen just once. The chain is built from TRBV7-2 and TRBJ1-2; D possibly corresponds to TRBD1 (5 bases). The germline V and J ends were trimmed by 5 bases and 3 bases, with 7 bases remaining between them. The CDR3 runs 12 residues. Germline V gene sequence: CDR1 SGHTA, CDR2 FQGNSA. CDR3 in DNA: TGTGCCAGCAGCCCGGGGGACTATGGCTACACCTTC. It is translated as CASSPGDYGYTF.

The chain has TRBV5-1 and TRBJ1-1; possibly TRBD1 for D (5 bases). CDR1 SGHRS and CDR2 YFSETQ come from the germline V gene. This CDR3 spans 15 amino acids. Deletions cut 3 bases from V and 3 bases from J, with 15 bases between. The CDR3 nucleotides read TGCGCCAGCAGCTACACCCGACGGGACTACACTGAAGCTTTCTTT. This sequence encodes CASSYTRRDYTEAFF. The entire variable domain, with the rest obtained from reference TRBV5-1 and TRBJ1-1, is as follows: KAGVTQTPRYLIKTRGQQVTLSCSPISGHRSVSWYQQTPGQGLQFLFEYFSETQRNKGNFPGRFSGRQFSNSRSEMNVSTLELGDSALYLCASSYTRRDYTEAFFGQGTRLTVV.

The genes are TRBV14 and TRBJ1-1; TRBD1 matches at 8 bases. The CDR3 is made up of 21 amino acids. J gave up 3 bases and V 0 bases, and 21 bases lay outside the gene matches. Germline loops: CDR1 SGHDN, CDR2 FVKESK. The CDR3 DNA reads TGTGCCAGCAGCCAAGAGCAGGGGGCGAATAGAAACAAAAATAAGGACACTGAAGCTTTCTTT. Protein sequence: CASSQEQGANRNKNKDTEAFF.

This chain connects TRBV5-1 to TRBJ1-1; TRBD1 is a possible D gene (6 bases). Germline V lookup: CDR1 SGHRS, CDR2 YFSETQ. CDR3 length: 17 residues. V lost 2 bases to trimming and J lost 4 bases, with 21 bases between them. Here the CDR3 DNA reads TGCGCCAGCAGCTTTAGGGGGAGAGGGGAAAAGGGCACTGAAGCTTTCTTT. Translating gives CASSFRGRGEKGTEAFF.

The V gene is TRBV6-2 or TRBV6-3, the J gene TRBJ1-5; 7 bases agree with TRBD1. Germline CDR1 is MNHEY and CDR2 is SVGEGT. The CDR3 contains 16 residues. V was pared by 1 base and J by 4 bases, with 7 bases of the junction left unmatched. In nucleotides, the CDR3 is TGTGCCAGCAGTTACTTAGAACCACAGGGGAATCAGCCCCAGCATTTT. It encodes CASSYLEPQGNQPQHF.

The chain combines TRBV5-4 with TRBJ2-3; the match to TRBD2 covers 11 bases. The CDR3 has 18 amino acids. CDR1 SGHNT and CDR2 YYREEE come from the germline V gene (reference sequence). The V gene end was trimmed by 1 base and the J gene end by 2 bases; junction bases not matched to a gene: 9. The CDR3 bases are TGTGCCAGCAGCTTGAGGCTCCTAGCGGGGGGAAACACAGATACGCAGTATTTT. Protein product: CASSLRLLAGGNTDTQYF.

The CDR3 coding sequence is TGTGCCACCAGCAGAGCTCCAGGGGAAGGCTACACCTTC. Translation: CATSRAPGEGYTF. This chain uses TRBV15 with TRBJ1-2; possibly TRBD1 for D (6 bases). CDR1 LNHNV and CDR2 YYDKDF come from the germline V gene (reference sequence). The ends were cut back, 1 base at V and 8 bases at J, with 11 bases in the middle. The CDR3 totals 13 residues.

The CDR3 sequence: CASSPRTGYRGYTF. The CDR3 nucleotides are TGCGCCAGCAGCCCCCGGACAGGGTATCGGGGCTACACCTTC. The rearrangement links TRBV4-1 to TRBJ1-2; 8 bases agree with TRBD1. There are 14 residues in the CDR3. Germline loops: CDR1 MGHRA, CDR2 YSYEKL. The junction had 9 bases not matched to a gene; V was cut back by 4 bases and J by 8 bases.

The chain is built from TRBV6-1 and TRBJ1-5; D ambiguous. This CDR3 region has 14 residues. The germline V and J ends were trimmed by 3 bases and 3 bases, with 9 bases remaining between them. Germline V gene lookup returns CDR1 MNHNS and CDR2 SASEGT. The CDR3 protein is CASSEWRNNQPQHF. The CDR3 DNA reads TGTGCCAGCAGTGAGTGGCGGAACAATCAGCCCCAGCATTTT.

The chain links TRBV24-1 to TRBJ1-3; a possible D gene is TRBD1 (5 bases). The germline V gene has CDR1 KGHDR and CDR2 SFDVKD. The CDR3 totals 17 residues. The ends were cut back, 3 bases at V and 0 bases at J, with 14 bases in the middle. CDR3 nucleotide sequence: TGTGCCACCAGTGATATGGGCGGGGGGAGCTCTGGAAACACCATATATTTT. Residues: CATSDMGGGSSGNTIYF.

The chain couples TRBV7-3 to TRBJ2-2, with 7 bases aligning to TRBD2. The CDR3 has 16 amino acids. The V segment lost 5 bases and the J segment 1 base; nucleotides outside the gene matches: 7. Germline loops: CDR1 SGHTA, CDR2 FQGTGA. The DNA of the CDR3 is TGTGCCAGCAGCCCCCTGGGGGGGAGGAACACCGGGGAGCTGTTTTTT. Protein sequence: CASSPLGGRNTGELFF.

There are a few counts of this clone. The chain links TRBV4-1 to TRBJ2-3, with a tentative D call TRBD2 (6 bases). V shed 0 bases and J shed 4 bases, with 11 bases lying between them. Germline loops: CDR1 MGHRA, CDR2 YSYEKL. The CDR3 runs 15 residues. CDR3: CASSQDLWGADTQYF. In DNA form, the CDR3 reads TGCGCCAGCAGCCAAGATCTTTGGGGGGCAGATACGCAGTATTTT.